This T cell receptor (beta chain) was captured by sequencing in a study of shared clonotypes between healthy human individuals. Study results and limitations: Blood was the only sampled material, and tissue repertoires likely differ. Among donors, the sharing of clonotypes was expected to be influenced by sequencing depth.

As regards this clone: Its antigen remains unknown.

Sequenced by immunoSEQ multiplex PCR; TCRdb stores in-frame clones only, minus some. The repertoire has some 800,000 clones, around 93% of them found once; the top ten carry approximately 25%. CD45RO negativity and positive selection for CCR7 defined naive CD8 cells, a population that excluded terminally differentiated effector memory CD45RA+ cells. The CDR3 covers 14 residues. Trimming took off 2 bases at V and 7 bases at J, with 15 bases between the two ends. Germline values: CDR1 MDHEN, CDR2 SYDVKM. The sample was naive CD8+ T cells sorted from blood. This chain connects TRBV28 to TRBJ2-7, with a tentative D call TRBD1 (6 bases). This clonotype originated in a man aged 25 to 40 in good health. The CDR3 region has the DNA TGTGCCAGCAGTTTAAGATCCAGGGGTTATGAGCAGTACTTC. Its translation is CASSLRSRGYEQYF.